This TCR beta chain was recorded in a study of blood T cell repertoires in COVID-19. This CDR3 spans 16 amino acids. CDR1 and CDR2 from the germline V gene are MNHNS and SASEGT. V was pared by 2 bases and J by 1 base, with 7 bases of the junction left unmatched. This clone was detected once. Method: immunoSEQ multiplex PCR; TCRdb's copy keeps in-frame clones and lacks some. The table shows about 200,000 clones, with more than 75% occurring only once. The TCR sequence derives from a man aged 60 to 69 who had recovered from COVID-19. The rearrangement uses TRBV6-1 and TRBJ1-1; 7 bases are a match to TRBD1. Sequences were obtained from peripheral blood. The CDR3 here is CASSEPTGRQNTEAFF. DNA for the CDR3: TGTGCCAGCAGTGAACCGACAGGGAGGCAGAACACTGAAGCTTTCTTT.